The rows below give T cell receptor beta chains drawn from one sample of a study of CD4 T cells in relation to SARS-CoV-2 and coronaviruses. Their recognized antigens are unknown. Produced via immunoSEQ multiplex PCR; TCRdb's table is partial and in-frame only. The table has 20,000 to 25,000 clones, roughly four fifths seen once. The sequencing input was CD4+ T cells from PBMCs, cultured in vitro. These receptors were obtained from a human donor in good health. Both conserved end residues are part of each CDR3. A D gene is named only where the DNA matches it firmly. A clone size is listed for some rows: how often the clone was seen (once, few, many), or a class if it is expanded.

CDR3nt | CDR3aa | abundance | j_gene | v_gene | d_gene
TGTGCCAGCAGCCACCCCAAAGGAGGGACAGGGGACACTGAAGCTTTCTTT | CASSHPKGGTGDTEAFF | - | TRBJ1-1 | TRBV14 | TRBD1
TGTGCTAGCAGCTTAGCGCTAGGAAACCAAGAGACCCAGTACTTC | CASSLALGNQETQYF | - | TRBJ2-5 | TRBV7-7 | -
TGTGCCAGCCTCCCTTCAAGCTTACGTCTACCCCTCTATGGCTACACCTTC | CASLPSSLRLPLYGYTF | - | TRBJ1-2 | TRBV2 | -
TGTGCCAGCAGTTATACAGGGGTGAATGGCTACACCTTC | CASSYTGVNGYTF | - | TRBJ1-2 | TRBV12-3/TRBV12-4 | TRBD1
TGTGCCATCAGTGATCTCGTGTCGGGTTTGCGGGGGGGGCGAAGAGGGGAGACCCAGTACTTC | CAISDLVSGLRGGRRGETQYF | - | TRBJ2-5 | TRBV10-3 | TRBD2
TGTGCCAGCAGTTCAAGGACAGGCCGATATAGCAATCAGCCCCAGCATTTT | CASSSRTGRYSNQPQHF | - | TRBJ1-5 | TRBV6-2/TRBV6-3 | TRBD1
TGTGCTAGTGGTTCTCCTCTGGTTACCACAGATACGCAGTATTTT | CASGSPLVTTDTQYF | - | TRBJ2-3 | TRBV12-5 | -
TGTGCCAGCAGTCCTTTTCAGGGATCCTATGGCTACACCTTC | CASSPFQGSYGYTF | once | TRBJ1-2 | TRBV2 | -
TGTGCCAGTAGTATCAGGGGCCCAACCTACGAGCAGTACTTC | CASSIRGPTYEQYF | - | TRBJ2-7 | TRBV19 | -
TGTGCCAGCAGCCTAGGGGTCCCGAACACTGAAGCTTTCTTT | CASSLGVPNTEAFF | few | TRBJ1-1 | TRBV6-5 | -
TGTGCCAGCAGTTACAGGAGTCCCTACGAGCAGTACTTC | CASSYRSPYEQYF | - | TRBJ2-7 | TRBV6-5 | -
TGTGCCAGTAGCATGGACAGGGTAGGTGGGAACACTGAAGCTTTCTTT | CASSMDRVGGNTEAFF | - | TRBJ1-1 | TRBV19 | TRBD1
TGTGCCAGCAGTTTGGCGACCGAGTATCAAGAGACCCAGTACTTC | CASSLATEYQETQYF | - | TRBJ2-5 | TRBV25-1 | -
TGTGCCAGCAGCTTAGTAACGGGGTGGGAAGAGACCCAGTACTTC | CASSLVTGWEETQYF | - | TRBJ2-5 | TRBV7-2 | -
TGCGCCAGCAGTGAGTCTGGCGCAGATACGCAGTATTTT | CASSESGADTQYF | - | TRBJ2-3 | TRBV10-1 | -
TGTGCCAGCAGCTCTGGACCTGGGGGATTTTCACCCCTCCACTTT | CASSSGPGGFSPLHF | - | TRBJ1-6 | TRBV6-2/TRBV6-3 | -
TGTGCCTCTTCCCGGCGGCTGAACACTGAAGCTTTCTTT | CASSRRLNTEAFF | - | TRBJ1-1 | TRBV2 | -
TGTGCCAGCAGCTCCCCGACGGGACACACTGAAGCTTTCTTT | CASSSPTGHTEAFF | - | TRBJ1-1 | TRBV7-2 | -
TGTGCCAGTAGTACACCCTACCGGGACAGGGGGCCCCGTCAGTACTTC | CASSTPYRDRGPRQYF | - | TRBJ2-7 | TRBV19 | TRBD1
TGCGCCAGCAGCCAAGAGGGAACTGTCCGCCAGGCAGATACGCAGTATTTT | CASSQEGTVRQADTQYF | - | TRBJ2-3 | TRBV4-1 | -
TGTGCCAGCAGCCTGACTAGCGGGTCCGGGGAGCTGTTTTTT | CASSLTSGSGELFF | - | TRBJ2-2 | TRBV7-2 | TRBD2
TGTGCCAGCAGCCCCCCGAGGGCAGATACGCAGTATTTT | CASSPPRADTQYF | - | TRBJ2-3 | TRBV7-2 | -
TGTGCCAGTAGTATGGAGGGTTACGGCGGGGAGCTGTTTTTT | CASSMEGYGGELFF | - | TRBJ2-2 | TRBV19 | -
TGTGCCAGCAGTTTGTCCCATTGGATTCGGGGTTGGTGGCAGTTCTTC | CASSLSHWIRGWWQFF | - | TRBJ2-1 | TRBV27 | -
TGTGCCAGTAGTCTCACAGCGACTCAGGGAGATACGCAGTATTTT | CASSLTATQGDTQYF | once | TRBJ2-3 | TRBV19 | -
TGTGCCAGCAGCACAGGGGGTGGCTCCTACGAGCAGTACTTC | CASSTGGGSYEQYF | - | TRBJ2-7 | TRBV28 | TRBD1
TGTGCCAGCAGCCGGACCGTCCGGGAGCCCCAGCATTTT | CASSRTVREPQHF | - | TRBJ1-5 | TRBV6-5 | -
TGTGCCAGCAGTGAATCGGGACAGGGGTATCAGCCCCAGCATTTT | CASSESGQGYQPQHF | - | TRBJ1-5 | TRBV2 | TRBD1
TGTGCCAGTAGTAAGGGACAGGGGGCGCTTGAGCAGTACTTC | CASSKGQGALEQYF | - | TRBJ2-7 | TRBV19 | TRBD1
TGTGCCAGCAGTACCTCCAAGATCTCGGAGCAGTTCTTC | CASSTSKISEQFF | - | TRBJ2-1 | TRBV6-2/TRBV6-3 | -
TGTGCCAGCAGCTCCCAGGGCGGATCCAATGAGCAGTTCTTC | CASSSQGGSNEQFF | - | TRBJ2-1 | TRBV11-2 | -
TGTGCCAGCAGCTTAGGCCCCAGGGACGAGCAGTACTTC | CASSLGPRDEQYF | - | TRBJ2-7 | TRBV11-2 | -
TGTGCCAGTAGTACGGGACAGGGGAATTCACCCCTCCACTTT | CASSTGQGNSPLHF | - | TRBJ1-6 | TRBV19 | TRBD1
TGTGCCAGCAGTCAAGGCCGGACGGCAAACTATGGCTACACCTTC | CASSQGRTANYGYTF | - | TRBJ1-2 | TRBV5-4 | -
TGCGCCAGCAGTTGGACCGGGACAGGGGGAACCTACGAGCAGTACTTC | CASSWTGTGGTYEQYF | - | TRBJ2-7 | TRBV5-1 | TRBD1
TGCGCCAGCAGCGACCCCTTGCAGGGGGCTGGAAACACCATATATTTT | CASSDPLQGAGNTIYF | few | TRBJ1-3 | TRBV5-1 | TRBD1
TGTGCCATCAGTGGATTGGCTAGGGAGACCCAGTACTTC | CAISGLARETQYF | - | TRBJ2-5 | TRBV10-3 | -
TGTGCCAGCAGTGGCAGCATGAACACTGAAGCTTTCTTT | CASSGSMNTEAFF | - | TRBJ1-1 | TRBV2 | -
TGTGCCAGCAGCTTCACCGGACAGGGCCCAGATACGCAGTATTTT | CASSFTGQGPDTQYF | - | TRBJ2-3 | TRBV11-3 | TRBD1
TGTGCCAGCAGTGGTTGGGGGGCAAGCACAGATACGCAGTATTTT | CASSGWGASTDTQYF | - | TRBJ2-3 | TRBV2 | -
TGTGCTAGTGGTTTGCCCATTGGGGACACCGGGGAGCTGTTTTTT | CASGLPIGDTGELFF | few | TRBJ2-2 | TRBV12-5 | -
TGTGCCAGCAGCCTGACTAGCGGGGGGGACAATGAGCAGTTCTTC | CASSLTSGGDNEQFF | - | TRBJ2-1 | TRBV5-6 | TRBD2
TGTGCCAGCATGGCAGGAGGGAATGTTGGGTCACCCCTCCACTTT | CASMAGGNVGSPLHF | - | TRBJ1-6 | TRBV27 | -
TGTGCCAGCAGCTTAGTAGGGGGTGACGGAAACACCATATATTTT | CASSLVGGDGNTIYF | once | TRBJ1-3 | TRBV7-2 | -
TGTGCTAGTGGTCCAAACATCGCGGGGGCAGATACGCAGTATTTT | CASGPNIAGADTQYF | - | TRBJ2-3 | TRBV12-5 | TRBD2
TGTGCCATCAGTACAGGGAAAGAGACCCAGTACTTC | CAISTGKETQYF | - | TRBJ2-5 | TRBV10-3 | -
TGTGCCAGCAGTGTTTCCGGGACCCCAGGTTGGGCTTTCTTT | CASSVSGTPGWAFF | - | TRBJ1-1 | TRBV25-1 | -
TGTGCCAGCAGCTTAGAGAGTGCAGGGGGTAACACCGGGGAGCTGTTTTTT | CASSLESAGGNTGELFF | - | TRBJ2-2 | TRBV7-6 | TRBD1
TGCGCCAGCAGCGTTACCGGGACAGGGAGCTACGAGCAGTACTTC | CASSVTGTGSYEQYF | few | TRBJ2-7 | TRBV5-1 | TRBD1
TGTGCCAGCAAACAGGAGTGGCAAGGGAACACTGAAGCTTTCTTT | CASKQEWQGNTEAFF | - | TRBJ1-1 | TRBV6-5 | -
TGCAGTGCTAGTGCGGGACAGGCACACAATGAGCAGTTCTTC | CSASAGQAHNEQFF | - | TRBJ2-1 | TRBV20-1 | TRBD1
TGTGCCAGCAGCCGGGGGACGGGGTCCTACGAGCAGTACTTC | CASSRGTGSYEQYF | - | TRBJ2-7 | TRBV5-4 | -
TGCGCCAGCAGCTTGGAGCCGCAGGGGGGGAACACTGAAGCTTTCTTT | CASSLEPQGGNTEAFF | - | TRBJ1-1 | TRBV5-1 | TRBD1
TGTGCCAGCAGTCAAAAGGGGGTTCAGCCCCAGCATTTT | CASSQKGVQPQHF | - | TRBJ1-5 | TRBV27 | -
TGTGCCAGCAGCTTGGTATCGGGGTCCTACGAGCAGTACTTC | CASSLVSGSYEQYF | once | TRBJ2-7 | TRBV5-5 | -